Included here is one T cell receptor beta chain sequence, with context. Original methodology: Reference gene primer amplification in the assay estimated nucleated cell counts. The method was immunoSEQ multiplex PCR; TCRdb's version includes in-frame clones alone and lacks a portion of them. From that table come the V and J calls and clone size; the DNA was used to work out D and trimming. Among more than 90,000 clones listed, approximately 87% were seen once. The data were taken from a study of blood T cell repertoires in COVID-19. The clonotype was recovered from a man in his sixties or seventies who had recovered from COVID-19. Sample: peripheral blood.

The CDR3 DNA follows: TGTGCCAGCAGTGAATTGGGGGGGGATTCACCCCTCCACTTT. It translates to CASSELGGDSPLHF. The rearrangement uses TRBV2 and TRBJ1-6, with D maybe TRBD1 (5 bases). The V gene lost 2 bases and the J gene lost 8 bases, with 10 bases spanning the gap. The germline V gene encodes CDR1 SNHLY and CDR2 FYNNEI. This CDR3 has 14 residues.